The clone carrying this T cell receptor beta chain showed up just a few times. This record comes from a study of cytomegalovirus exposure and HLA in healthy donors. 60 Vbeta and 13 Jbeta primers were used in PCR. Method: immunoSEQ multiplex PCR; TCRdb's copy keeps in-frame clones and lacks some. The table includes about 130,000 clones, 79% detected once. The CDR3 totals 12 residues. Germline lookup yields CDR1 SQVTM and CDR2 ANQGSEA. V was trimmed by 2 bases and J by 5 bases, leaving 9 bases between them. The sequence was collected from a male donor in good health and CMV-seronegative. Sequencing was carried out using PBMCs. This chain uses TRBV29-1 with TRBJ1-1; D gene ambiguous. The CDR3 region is CSVETGETEAFF. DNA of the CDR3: TGCAGCGTTGAAACCGGGGAGACTGAAGCTTTCTTT. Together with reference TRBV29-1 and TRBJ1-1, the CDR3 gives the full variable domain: SAVISQKPSRDICQRGTSLTIQCQVDSQVTMMFWYRQQPGQSLTLIATANQGSEATYESGFVIDKFPISRPNLTFSTLTVSNMSPEDSSIYLCSVETGETEAFFGQGTRLTVV.